This paragraph covers one T cell receptor beta chain sequence. Its specificity is unknown. The sample is drawn from a study of siplizumab effects on memory and regulatory T cells. The CDR3 is 18 residues long. The germline CDR1 and CDR2 sequences are SGHTA and FQGNSA. J gave up 3 bases and V 3 bases, and 10 bases lay outside the gene matches. Using immunoSEQ multiplex PCR, the repertoire was profiled, and TCRdb retains in-frame clones only, with some absent. The data contain some 100,000 clones, 90% to 95% of them singletons. Study findings and constraints: Mappable alloreactive CD4+ clones averaged roughly 69% Treg-derived with siplizumab versus around 27% in controls. The authors mapped only a minor fraction of alloreactive clones to unstimulated subsets.

The chain recombines TRBV7-2 with TRBJ1-6, with 8 bases fitting TRBD1. This receptor was identified in a human donor in good health. The sequencing sample was made of Tregs sorted from blood. CDR3 nucleotide sequence: TGTGCCAGCAGCTTGGTAAACAGGGGGATTAACTATAATTCACCCCTCCACTTT. The encoded protein is CASSLVNRGINYNSPLHF. Full variable domain (outside the CDR3, taken from reference TRBV7-2 and TRBJ1-6): GAGVSQSPSNKVTEKGKDVELRCDPISGHTALYWYRQSLGQGLEFLIYFQGNSAPDKSGLPSDRFSAERTGGSVSTLTIQRTQQEDSAVYLCASSLVNRGINYNSPLHFGNGTRLTVT.